The rows below give T cell receptor beta chains drawn from one sample of a study of Ad26.COV2.S vaccination and SARS-CoV-2 variants. Assay used: immunoSEQ multiplex PCR; TCRdb lists only in-frame clones, some missing. Of hundreds of thousands of clones in the sample, 90% were seen once. Sequencing used peripheral blood, obtained in a trial of Ad26.COV2.S vaccine versus placebo. The receptors derive from a person between 18 and 59 years old who received the Ad26.COV2.S COVID-19 vaccine or a placebo. Each CDR3 is given without its conserved first and last residue.

J: TRBJ2-1; V: TRBV29-1; CDR3: SGFGLEQF
J: TRBJ2-5; V: TRBV2; CDR3: ASTIQDRVIEETQY
J: TRBJ1-4; V: TRBV30; CDR3: AWSLHDRDEKLF
J: TRBJ1-1; V: TRBV19; CDR3: ASRTALSRNTEAF
J: TRBJ1-1; V: TRBV27; CDR3: ASSLSRSLNTEAF
J: TRBJ1-4; V: TRBV6-6; CDR3: ASSHGPSTVREEKLF
J: TRBJ1-6; V: TRBV6-5; CDR3: ASSYSYSRNSPLH
J: TRBJ1-1; V: TRBV4-1; CDR3: ASSHPYSEAF
J: TRBJ2-1; V: TRBV9; CDR3: ASSPPTGVYNEQF
J: TRBJ2-1; V: TRBV6-4; CDR3: ASSDPGTDYYNEQF
J: TRBJ2-2; V: TRBV10-3; CDR3: AISGRQGTNTGELF
J: TRBJ1-3; V: TRBV5-6; CDR3: ASSLGSISGNTIY
J: TRBJ2-1; V: TRBV29-1; CDR3: SVEDVREIDEQF
J: TRBJ2-3; V: TRBV29-1; CDR3: SVPAGGPSADTQY
J: TRBJ1-1; V: TRBV3-1/TRBV3-2; CDR3: ASSPWTGQNTEAF
J: TRBJ1-1; V: TRBV3-1/TRBV3-2; CDR3: ASSSLGTEAF
J: TRBJ2-1; V: TRBV24-1; CDR3: ATSEAAINYNEQF
J: TRBJ2-7; V: TRBV7-8; CDR3: ASSSRLAGGPYEQY
J: TRBJ1-6; V: TRBV19; CDR3: ASKAGQGRSPLH
J: TRBJ1-3; V: TRBV18; CDR3: ASSLRPREQVISGNTIY
J: TRBJ2-3; V: TRBV4-2; CDR3: ASSQEGLAGGTDTQY
J: TRBJ2-7; V: TRBV5-1; CDR3: ASSPTSGSSYEQY
J: TRBJ2-1; V: TRBV5-1; CDR3: ASQRTSGTYNEQF
J: TRBJ1-1; V: TRBV5-1; CDR3: ASSSFPTENTEAF
J: TRBJ1-2; V: TRBV4-1; CDR3: ASSQGTRTNYGYT
J: TRBJ2-7; V: TRBV18; CDR3: ASSPGLLGPGDEQY
J: TRBJ1-6; V: TRBV27; CDR3: ASSPITRWNSPLH
J: TRBJ1-6; V: TRBV6-2/TRBV6-3; CDR3: ASSYNRANSPLH
J: TRBJ1-3; V: TRBV6-1; CDR3: ASSEQGVVFQGSGNTIY
J: TRBJ2-2; V: TRBV18; CDR3: ASSSSGRTGELF
J: TRBJ1-1; V: TRBV19; CDR3: ASSIQGTGTEAF
J: TRBJ2-6; V: TRBV30; CDR3: AWARQGAPGANVLT
J: TRBJ2-2; V: TRBV2; CDR3: ASRIAGGTGELF
J: TRBJ2-5; V: TRBV2; CDR3: ASTLGGETQY
J: TRBJ2-3; V: TRBV4-3; CDR3: ASSQFATSGRTDTQY
J: TRBJ1-1; V: TRBV18; CDR3: ASSPPVGNTEAF
J: TRBJ2-3; V: TRBV27; CDR3: ASSITSGSVTDTQY
J: TRBJ2-7; V: TRBV7-2; CDR3: ASSLAPSGRDYQY
J: TRBJ2-3; V: TRBV6-2/TRBV6-3; CDR3: ASSRTTLDTQY
J: TRBJ2-1; V: TRBV4-3; CDR3: ASSQKKTGGRF
J: TRBJ2-1; V: TRBV27; CDR3: ASSSGLALDEQF
J: TRBJ2-1; V: TRBV6-2/TRBV6-3; CDR3: ASSYHSLAGEYNEQF
J: TRBJ2-7; V: TRBV13; CDR3: ASSQAAGTSHEQY
J: TRBJ2-7; V: TRBV6-2/TRBV6-3; CDR3: ASSSWFSGYEQY
J: TRBJ2-5; V: TRBV5-1; CDR3: ASSLFPERGETQY
J: TRBJ1-2; V: TRBV28; CDR3: ASSPRTGGYGYT
J: TRBJ2-1; V: TRBV3-1/TRBV3-2; CDR3: ASSQDLVGLAGPNEQF